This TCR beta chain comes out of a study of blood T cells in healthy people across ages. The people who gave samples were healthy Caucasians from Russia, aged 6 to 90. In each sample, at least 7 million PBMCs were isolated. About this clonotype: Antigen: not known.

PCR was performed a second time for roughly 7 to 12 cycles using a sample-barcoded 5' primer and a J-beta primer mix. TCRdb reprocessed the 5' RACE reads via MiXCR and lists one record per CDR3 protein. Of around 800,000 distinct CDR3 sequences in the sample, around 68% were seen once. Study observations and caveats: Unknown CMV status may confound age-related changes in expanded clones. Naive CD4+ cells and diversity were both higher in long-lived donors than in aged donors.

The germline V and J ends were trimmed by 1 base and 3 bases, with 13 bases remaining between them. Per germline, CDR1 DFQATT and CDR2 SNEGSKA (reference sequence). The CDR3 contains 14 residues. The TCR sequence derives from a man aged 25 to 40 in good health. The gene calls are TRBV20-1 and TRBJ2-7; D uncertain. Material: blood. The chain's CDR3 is CSARVRVTLYEQYF. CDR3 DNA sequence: TGCAGTGCTAGAGTCCGGGTTACCCTCTACGAGCAGTACTTC.